This T cell receptor (beta chain) was captured in a study of T cell changes during pregnancy in multiple sclerosis. This CDR3 has 16 amino acids. CDR1 and CDR2 from the germline V gene are MNHNY and SVGAGI (reference sequence). V dropped 6 bases and J dropped 5; count of bases not matched to a gene: 12. Only in-frame clones appear in the TCRdb table, and some are missing; sequencing was by immunoSEQ multiplex PCR. In the table there are under 70,000 clones, around 90% of which are singletons. The rearrangement links TRBV6-6 to TRBJ2-3; 9 bases line up with TRBD2. The receptor was isolated from a female donor in good health, enrolled as a control in a pregnancy study. Sample: CD4+ T cells from peripheral blood mononuclear cells, taken after pregnancy. DNA for the CDR3: TGTGCCAGCAGGTGGTTGAGCGGGGGGTCGGAAGATACGCAGTATTTT. Its protein product is CASRWLSGGSEDTQYF.